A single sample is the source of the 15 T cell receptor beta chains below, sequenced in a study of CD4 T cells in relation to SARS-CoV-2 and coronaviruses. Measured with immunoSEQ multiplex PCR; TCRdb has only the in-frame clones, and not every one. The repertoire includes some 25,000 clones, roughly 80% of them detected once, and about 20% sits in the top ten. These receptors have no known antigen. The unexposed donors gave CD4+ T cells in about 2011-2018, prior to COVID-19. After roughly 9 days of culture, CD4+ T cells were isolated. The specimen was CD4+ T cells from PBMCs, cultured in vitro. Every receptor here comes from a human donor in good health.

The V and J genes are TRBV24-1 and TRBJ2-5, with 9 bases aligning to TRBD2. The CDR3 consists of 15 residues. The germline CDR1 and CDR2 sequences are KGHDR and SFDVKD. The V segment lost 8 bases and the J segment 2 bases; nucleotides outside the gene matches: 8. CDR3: CATNCSGRPQETQYF. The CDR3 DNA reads TGTGCCACCAATTGTAGCGGGAGACCACAAGAGACCCAGTACTTC.

This chain's CDR3 is CASSWREGGEQYF. In DNA form, the CDR3 reads TGTGCCAGCAGTTGGCGGGAGGGAGGCGAGCAGTACTTC. The chain joins TRBV12-3 or TRBV12-4 to TRBJ2-7; TRBD2 matches 9 bases. The CDR3 runs 13 residues. The junction had 4 bases not matched to a gene; V was cut back by 4 bases and J by 6 bases.

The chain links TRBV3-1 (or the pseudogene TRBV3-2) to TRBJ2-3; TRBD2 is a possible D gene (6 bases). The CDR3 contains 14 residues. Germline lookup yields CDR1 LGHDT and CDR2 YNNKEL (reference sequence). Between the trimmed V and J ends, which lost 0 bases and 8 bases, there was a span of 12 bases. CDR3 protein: CASSQDHGGRTQYF. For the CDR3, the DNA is TGTGCCAGCAGCCAAGATCACGGAGGGCGTACGCAGTATTTT.

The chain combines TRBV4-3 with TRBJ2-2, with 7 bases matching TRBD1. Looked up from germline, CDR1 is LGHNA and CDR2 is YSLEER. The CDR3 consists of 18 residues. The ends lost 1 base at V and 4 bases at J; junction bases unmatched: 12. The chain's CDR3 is CASSQARPGQSSTGELFF. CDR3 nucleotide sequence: TGCGCCAGCAGCCAAGCGCGTCCGGGACAGTCCTCCACCGGGGAGCTGTTTTTT.

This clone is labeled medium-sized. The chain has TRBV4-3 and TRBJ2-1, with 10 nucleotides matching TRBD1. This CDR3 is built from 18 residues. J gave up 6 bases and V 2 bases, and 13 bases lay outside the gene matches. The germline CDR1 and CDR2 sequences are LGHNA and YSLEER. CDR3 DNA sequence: TGCGCCAGCAGCCAATTCCCCCCGGACAGGGGGACAGTCAATGAGCAGTTCTTC. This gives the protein CASSQFPPDRGTVNEQFF.

In nucleotides, the CDR3 is TGTGCCAGCTCACCTGGGACTCCCGGGGAGCAGTTCTTC. This codes for CASSPGTPGEQFF. The rearrangement uses TRBV18 and TRBJ2-1; weak D call: TRBD2 (6 bases). CDR3 length equals 13 residues. V lost 3 bases to trimming and J lost 10 bases, with 13 bases between them. The germline V gene encodes CDR1 KGHSH and CDR2 LQKENI.

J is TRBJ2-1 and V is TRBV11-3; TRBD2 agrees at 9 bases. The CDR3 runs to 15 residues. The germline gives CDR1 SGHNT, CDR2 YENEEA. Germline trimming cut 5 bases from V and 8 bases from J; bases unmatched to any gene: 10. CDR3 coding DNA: TGTGCCAGCAGCGTTGGGACTAGCCCCATCTATGAGCAGTTCTTC. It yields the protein CASSVGTSPIYEQFF.

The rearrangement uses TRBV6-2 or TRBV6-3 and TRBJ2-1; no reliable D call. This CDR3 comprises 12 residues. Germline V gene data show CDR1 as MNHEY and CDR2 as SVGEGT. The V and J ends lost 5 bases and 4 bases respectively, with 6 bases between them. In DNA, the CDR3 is TGTGCCAGCAGTAACCAATACAATGAGCAGTTCTTC. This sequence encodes CASSNQYNEQFF.

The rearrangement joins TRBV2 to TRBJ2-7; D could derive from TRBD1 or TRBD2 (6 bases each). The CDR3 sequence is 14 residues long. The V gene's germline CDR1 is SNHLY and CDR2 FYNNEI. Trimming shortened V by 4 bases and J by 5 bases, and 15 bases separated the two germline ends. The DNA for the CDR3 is TGTGCCAGCAGTGGCACCCTTGGGGGGCACGAGCAGTACTTC. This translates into CASSGTLGGHEQYF. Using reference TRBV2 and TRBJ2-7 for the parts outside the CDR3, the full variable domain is EPEVTQTPSHQVTQMGQEVILRCVPISNHLYFYWYRQILGQKVEFLVSFYNNEISEKSEIFDDQFSVERPDGSNFTLKIRSTKLEDSAMYFCASSGTLGGHEQYFGPGTRLTVT.

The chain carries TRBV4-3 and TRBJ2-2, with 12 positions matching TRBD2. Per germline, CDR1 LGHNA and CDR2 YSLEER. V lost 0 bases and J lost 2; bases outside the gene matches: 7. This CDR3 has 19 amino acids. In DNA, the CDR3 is TGCGCCAGCAGCCAAGAGCAACTAGCGGGGGGCTATAACACCGGGGAGCTGTTTTTT. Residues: CASSQEQLAGGYNTGELFF.

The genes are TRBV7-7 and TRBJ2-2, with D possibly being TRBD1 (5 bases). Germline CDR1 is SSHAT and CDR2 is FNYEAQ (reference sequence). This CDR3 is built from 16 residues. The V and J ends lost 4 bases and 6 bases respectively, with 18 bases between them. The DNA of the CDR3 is TGTGCCAGCAGCTCGCCCAAGGACACCTCAGCCGGGGAGCTGTTTTTT. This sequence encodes CASSSPKDTSAGELFF.

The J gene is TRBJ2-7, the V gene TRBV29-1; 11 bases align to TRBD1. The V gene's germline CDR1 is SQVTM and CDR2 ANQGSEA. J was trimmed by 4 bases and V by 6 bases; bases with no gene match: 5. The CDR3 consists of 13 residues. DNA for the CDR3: TGCAGCGTCCCGGGACAGGGGGGGTACGAGCAGTACTTC. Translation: CSVPGQGGYEQYF.

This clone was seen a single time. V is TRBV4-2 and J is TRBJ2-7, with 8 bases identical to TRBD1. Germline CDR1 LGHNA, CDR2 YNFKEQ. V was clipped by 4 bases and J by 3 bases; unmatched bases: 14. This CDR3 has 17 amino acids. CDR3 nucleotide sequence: TGTGCCAGCAGCCCCGGGGGCAGGGGGCGTTTGGGCTACGAGCAGTACTTC. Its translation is CASSPGGRGRLGYEQYF.

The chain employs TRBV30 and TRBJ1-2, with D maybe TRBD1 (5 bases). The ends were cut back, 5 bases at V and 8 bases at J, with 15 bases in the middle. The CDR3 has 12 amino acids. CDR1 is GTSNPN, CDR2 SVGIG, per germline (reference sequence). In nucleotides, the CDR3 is TGTGCCTGGGGAGGGGCCCAAAGGGGCTACACCTTC. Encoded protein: CAWGGAQRGYTF.

CDR3 in DNA: TGTGCCAGCAGAACCGGACAGGGACGGACAACCTACGAGCAGTACTTC. Its translation: CASRTGQGRTTYEQYF. The gene calls are TRBV28 and TRBJ2-7; 8 bases fit TRBD1. V was pared by 6 bases and J by 2 bases, with 12 bases of the junction left unmatched. Germline loops: CDR1 MDHEN, CDR2 SYDVKM. The CDR3 extends over 16 amino acids.